This T cell receptor beta chain was sequenced in a study of brain T cells in children with intractable seizures. The CDR3 contains 17 residues. Germline V gene sequence: CDR1 MNHNS, CDR2 SASEGT. V lost 0 bases to trimming and J lost 4 bases, with 16 bases between them. Data came from immunoSEQ multiplex PCR; TCRdb stores just in-frame clones and leaves some out. The data hold approximately 330,000 clones, with nearly 95% observed a single time. Stated time point: blood from clinic visit 5 months post-surgery; TSC patient then seizure free. The input for sequencing was peripheral blood, taken approximately 5 months after surgery. The chain recombines TRBV6-1 with TRBJ1-3; D is ambiguous. The origin of this receptor is a boy under two years old with tuberous sclerosis and intractable seizures. CDR3 region: CASSEALRRGNGNTIYF. As DNA, the CDR3 is TGTGCCAGCAGTGAAGCGCTTCGACGGGGTAACGGAAACACCATATATTTT.